The clone carrying this T cell receptor (beta chain) appeared a few times. Its target is not known. A multiplex PCR was run with 60 Vbeta primers and 13 Jbeta primers. Some clones are missing from TCRdb's copy, which holds only in-frame ones; the method was immunoSEQ multiplex PCR. Among around 110,000 clones, roughly a tenth were seen once, and the ten largest hold 3% to 3.5%. This record belongs to a study of cytomegalovirus exposure and HLA in healthy donors. The study, taken as a whole, reports: Accurate predictions that matched the HLA-A and HLA-B alleles of most subjects were reportedly made from TCR beta sequences. In vitro experiments confirmed that three CMV-associated chains were specific for CMV antigens. When the data were analyzed later, several of the most significant clusters appeared to be linked to common viral pathogens.

This receptor was obtained from a man aged 25-40 years in good health and CMV-seronegative. The material sequenced was PBMCs.

The chain's CDR3 is CASSPGSGPYEQYF. The CDR3 coding sequence is TGCGCCAGCAGCCCTGGATCGGGTCCCTACGAGCAGTACTTC. The V and J genes are TRBV4-3 and TRBJ2-7; D remains unclear. The V end lost 4 bases, the J end lost 2 bases, and 12 bases lay between the germline ends. This CDR3 contains 14 residues. Germline V gene data show CDR1 as LGHNA and CDR2 as YSLEER.